This T cell receptor (beta chain) was profiled in a study of cytomegalovirus exposure and HLA in healthy donors. Study details: The roughly 700 first-cohort repertoires shared a platform with the approximately 120 validation repertoires, as reported in a later analysis.

A word on this clone: The antigen remains unidentified.

The donors were in the roughly 120-subject validation cohort, distinct from the approximately 700-subject first cohort. Repertoires were generated with immunoSEQ multiplex PCR, while TCRdb's copy carries only in-frame clones and drops some. The profile covers approximately 120,000 clones, with around 94% appearing a single time and 1% to 1.5% taken by the ten largest. Study conclusions and caveats: Cytomegalovirus-associated status was assigned to more than 150 TCR beta chains.

CDR3 length: 16 amino acids. CDR1 is GTSNPN, CDR2 SVGIG, per germline (reference sequence). V lost 3 bases to trimming and J lost 0 bases; unmatched junction nucleotides: 7. This sequence originates from a woman aged 18-29 years in good health and CMV-seronegative. This chain uses TRBV30 with TRBJ2-7, with TRBD2 identical over 11 bases. The source material was PBMCs. The CDR3 reads CAWRGSSGRPSYEQYF. CDR3 DNA sequence: TGTGCCTGGAGAGGCTCTAGCGGGAGGCCCTCCTACGAGCAGTACTTC. Together with reference TRBV30 and TRBJ2-7, the CDR3 gives the full variable domain: SQTIHQWPATLVQPVGSPLSLECTVEGTSNPNLYWYRQAAGRGLQLLFYSVGIGQISSEVPQNLSASRPQDRQFILSSKKLLLSDSGFYLCAWRGSSGRPSYEQYFGPGTRLTVT.